The sequence of this T cell receptor (beta chain) was determined in a study of B cell selection in AIRE deficiency. Study-wide results and caveats: Around 31% of healthy-donor shared Treg TCRbeta sequences appeared in patient Tconv cells. Healthy Tconv contained approximately 37% of shared healthy Treg sequences; only TCRbeta sequenced.

For this clone: Its antigen is still unknown.

Sorted regulatory T cells were CD4-positive, CD25-high and CD127-low or negative. The CDR3 is 13 residues long. From germline, CDR1 is MDHEN and CDR2 SYDVKM. The V end lost 6 bases, the J end lost 0 bases, and 6 bases lay between the germline ends. Here immunoSEQ multiplex PCR was the method, and the copy in TCRdb shows in-frame clones only, minus some. The top ten hold about 3% of the sample, which has some 3,000 clones, over 70% seen once. The chain combines TRBV28 with TRBJ2-1; D ambiguous. The source material was Tregs sorted from PBMCs. The sequence was collected from a human donor with AIRE deficiency. CDR3 in amino acids: CASRTFSYNEQFF. The CDR3 nucleotides read TGTGCCAGCAGGACATTCTCCTACAATGAGCAGTTCTTC.